The 22 T cell receptor beta chains in this list originate from one sample, sequenced in a study of T-cell reconstitution after alpha-beta-depleted transplantation in children. Library preparation (for TCRbeta) was performed with unique molecular identifiers. A single record per CDR3 protein comes from TCRdb applying MiXCR to the PCR reads. The repertoire includes around 270,000 distinct CDR3 sequences, 10% of them detected once, and less than 9% sits in the top ten. The source material was PBMCs, sampled before TCRalphabeta/CD19-depleted stem cell transplant. Receptors were obtained from a boy under two years old with acute myeloid leukemia, due to receive a stem cell transplant.

V gene TRBV4-2 combines with J gene TRBJ1-5; D not resolved. The V and J ends lost 0 bases and 6 bases respectively, with 15 bases between them. The CDR3 is 16 residues long. Per germline, CDR1 LGHNA and CDR2 YNFKEQ. The DNA for the CDR3 is TGTGCCAGCAGCCAAGAGTTCGGGAACCGCATTCAGCCCCAGCATTTT. Its protein is CASSQEFGNRIQPQHF.

This clonotype was seen a few times. The chain joins TRBV20-1 to TRBJ2-1; a weak D match, TRBD2 (5 bases). The CDR3 is 15 amino acids. Trimming left V 5 bases short and J 7 bases short, with 21 bases between. The germline CDR1 and CDR2 sequences are DFQATT and SNEGSKA (reference sequence). The CDR3 DNA reads TGCAGTGCTCCCGTCCGGGAAAAGGTAGAGAATGAGCAGTTCTTC. It yields the protein CSAPVREKVENEQFF.

The CDR3 bases are TGTGCCAGCAGTTTCCCAGGCACTGAAGCTTTCTTT. It specifies CASSFPGTEAFF. The rearrangement joins TRBV6-5 to TRBJ1-1, with D hard to call. The CDR3 consists of 12 residues. Trimming left V 4 bases short and J 4 bases short, with 7 bases between. CDR1 and CDR2 from the germline V gene are MNHEY and SVGAGI.

The table lists this clonotype with many counts. V usage is TRBV11-2 and J usage is TRBJ2-5; possible D gene TRBD1, 5 bases. The CDR3 has 14 residues. The V gene's germline CDR1 is SGHAT and CDR2 FQNNGV. V lost 5 bases and J 3 bases, leaving 13 bases between the germline ends. This CDR3 reads CASSPPGPEETQYF. The DNA of the CDR3 is TGTGCCAGCAGCCCCCCAGGGCCGGAAGAGACCCAGTACTTC.

This clonotype has a count of ten or more. V gene TRBV6-5 combines with J gene TRBJ2-7; 9 nucleotides agree with TRBD1. The CDR3 has 15 amino acids. Germline V lookup: CDR1 MNHEY, CDR2 SVGAGI. V was pared by 2 bases and J by 1 base, with 3 bases of the junction left unmatched. CDR3 sequence (DNA): TGTGCCAGCAGTTACGGAGGACAGGGGTCCTACGAGCAGTACTTC. Translation: CASSYGGQGSYEQYF.

Many counts were recorded for this clonotype. The chain links TRBV20-1 to TRBJ2-3; D uncertain. This CDR3 is 11 amino acids long. V was trimmed by 6 bases and J by 2 bases, leaving 6 bases between them. The V gene's germline CDR1 is DFQATT and CDR2 SNEGSKA (reference sequence). CDR3 region: CSAESTDTQYF. CDR3 sequence (DNA): TGCAGTGCGGAATCCACAGATACGCAGTATTTT.

The J gene is TRBJ2-1, the V gene TRBV5-4, with 8 bases fitting TRBD2. Trimming removed 0 bases from V and 7 bases from J; junction bases left unmatched: 12. The germline V gene encodes CDR1 SGHNT and CDR2 YYREEE (reference sequence). The CDR3 extends over 17 amino acids. The CDR3 region is CASSLGLAMRRENEQFF. CDR3 in DNA: TGTGCCAGCAGCTTGGGACTAGCGATGAGGAGGGAGAATGAGCAGTTCTTC.

This clonotype was seen ten or more times. The chain combines TRBV10-3 with TRBJ2-1; 9 nucleotides agree with TRBD2. The CDR3 length is 17 residues. The germline V gene encodes CDR1 ENHRY and CDR2 SYGVKD. Trimming took 0 bases from V and 2 from J; bases not matched to a gene: 5. CDR3 in amino acids: CAISESIASGAYNEQFF. The CDR3 coding sequence is TGTGCCATCAGTGAGTCTATCGCTAGCGGGGCCTACAATGAGCAGTTCTTC.

This clonotype has at least ten counts. The chain is built from TRBV29-1 and TRBJ1-2; D is unresolved. V was cut by 7 bases and J by 0 bases, with 18 bases left in between. The CDR3 loop spans 15 amino acids. Germline-derived CDR1 and CDR2 are SQVTM and ANQGSEA. The CDR3 DNA reads as TGCAGCGCCCCTCAAGGAGGGCTCCCTAACTATGGCTACACCTTC. This codes for CSAPQGGLPNYGYTF.

In its sample, this clonotype was seen many times. The CDR3 protein is CASSYGDSSEAFF. CDR3 nucleotides: TGTGCCAGCAGTTACGGGGACAGCTCCGAAGCTTTCTTT. The genes are TRBV6-5 and TRBJ1-1, with 7 positions matching TRBD1. Trimming at V came to 2 bases and at J to 8 bases, leaving 5 bases not matched to a gene. The CDR3 is made up of 13 amino acids. CDR1 is MNHEY and CDR2 is SVGAGI in the germline V gene.

Only a few counts were recorded for this clonotype. The V call is TRBV2, the J call TRBJ1-5; TRBD1 might be the D (5 bases). V shed 4 bases and J shed 0 bases, with 10 bases lying between them. The CDR3 runs to 15 residues. Per the germline V gene, CDR1 is SNHLY and CDR2 is FYNNEI. The CDR3 here is CASSVRQTSNQPQHF. In DNA, the CDR3 is TGTGCCAGCAGTGTTAGACAGACTAGCAATCAGCCCCAGCATTTT.

The chain couples TRBV7-9 to TRBJ2-1; D call uncertain. V was shortened by 1 base and J by 7 bases, with 5 bases between the two germline ends. The CDR3 is 12 residues long. From germline, CDR1 is SEHNR and CDR2 FQNEAQ (reference sequence). The CDR3 protein is CASSLDFNEQFF. Here the CDR3 DNA reads TGTGCCAGCAGCTTAGATTTTAATGAGCAGTTCTTC. The variable domain in full, completed from reference TRBV7-9 and TRBJ2-1, reads DTGVSQNPRHKITKRGQNVTFRCDPISEHNRLYWYRQTLGQGPEFLTYFQNEAQLEKSRLLSDRFSAERPKGSFSTLEIQRTEQGDSAMYLCASSLDFNEQFFGPGTRLTVL.

This clonotype was recorded at least ten times. The rearrangement uses TRBV12-3 or TRBV12-4 and TRBJ2-1; D might be TRBD2 (7 bases). Trimming removed 6 bases from V and 2 bases from J, with 11 bases in between. This CDR3 has 14 amino acids. The CDR3: CASRSGGPYNEQFF. CDR3 DNA: TGTGCCAGCAGGTCGGGGGGCCCCTACAATGAGCAGTTCTTC.

In its sample, this clonotype was seen many times. V is TRBV12-3 or TRBV12-4 and J is TRBJ2-5; 8 bases are a match to TRBD1. CDR3 size: 13 residues. V trimming: 6 bases; J trimming: 5 bases; junction bases outside the gene matches: 5. The CDR3 nucleotides are TGTGCCAGCAGCTACAACAGGGGGGAGACCCAGTACTTC. The encoded protein is CASSYNRGETQYF.

The V gene is TRBV20-1, the J gene TRBJ2-7, with TRBD2 matching 7 bases. The CDR3 is 17 residues long. With 0 bases clipped from V and 5 bases from J, the junction kept 16 bases outside the gene matches. CDR1 DFQATT and CDR2 SNEGSKA come from the germline V gene (reference sequence). For the CDR3, the DNA is TGCAGTGCTAGAGATTTCTGGCCTGGGGGGGGAATGGACGAGCAGTACTTC. As protein: CSARDFWPGGGMDEQYF.

This clonotype was detected many times. The chain links TRBV7-8 to TRBJ2-7, with D possibly TRBD2 on 6 matching bases. The CDR3 contains 14 residues. Per germline, CDR1 SGHVS and CDR2 FQNEAQ. V was shortened by 1 base and J by 5 bases, with 12 bases between the two germline ends. CDR3 DNA: TGTGCCAGCAGCTTAGGGGGGGTCAAAAACGAGCAGTACTTC. Translating gives CASSLGGVKNEQYF.

The chain couples TRBV28 to TRBJ1-3, with a weak D call TRBD1 (6 bases). Per germline, CDR1 MDHEN and CDR2 SYDVKM. Trimming cost V 5 bases and J 1 base, with 18 bases left between them. The length of the CDR3 is 17 residues. CDR3 protein: CASSLLRDTPSGNTIYF. The CDR3 DNA follows: TGTGCCAGCAGTCTCCTCCGGGACACCCCTTCTGGAAACACCATATATTTT. Full variable domain (rest looked up from reference TRBV28 and TRBJ1-3): DVKVTQSSRYLVKRTGEKVFLECVQDMDHENMFWYRQDPGLGLRLIYFSYDVKMKEKGDIPEGYSVSREKKERFSLILESASTNQTSMYLCASSLLRDTPSGNTIYFGEGSWLTVV.

This clonotype came up many times. The V gene is TRBV28, the J gene TRBJ2-7, with D possibly matching TRBD1 (6 bases). Germline loops: CDR1 MDHEN, CDR2 SYDVKM. CDR3 length: 15 amino acids. V shed 5 bases and J shed 2 bases, with 16 bases lying between them. CDR3 residues: CASSADRSRTYEQYF. The DNA for the CDR3 is TGTGCCAGCAGTGCCGACAGGTCCCGAACCTACGAGCAGTACTTC.

The table lists this clonotype with many counts. V is TRBV12-3 or TRBV12-4 and J is TRBJ2-2; 11 positions agree with TRBD1. V gave up 4 bases and J gave up 6 bases; unmatched junction bases: 4. The CDR3 has 15 amino acids. CDR3 sequence: CASSSRTGGPGELFF. CDR3 in DNA: TGTGCCAGCAGTTCCCGGACAGGGGGCCCCGGGGAGCTGTTTTTT.

The chain is built from TRBV29-1 and TRBJ1-5, with D unresolved. This CDR3 contains 13 residues. Germline V lookup: CDR1 SQVTM, CDR2 ANQGSEA. The V and J ends lost 5 bases and 1 base respectively, with 9 bases between them. The CDR3 DNA sequence: TGCAGCGTTTCTTGGGGAAGCAATCAGCCCCAGCATTTT. Its translation is CSVSWGSNQPQHF. The whole variable domain, remainder taken from reference TRBV29-1 and TRBJ1-5, is SAVISQKPSRDICQRGTSLTIQCQVDSQVTMMFWYRQQPGQSLTLIATANQGSEATYESGFVIDKFPISRPNLTFSTLTVSNMSPEDSSIYLCSVSWGSNQPQHFGDGTRLSIL.

The sample holds many counts of this clonotype. The chain employs TRBV7-9 and TRBJ2-7; possibly TRBD2 for D (5 bases). Germline CDR1 reads SEHNR; CDR2 reads FQNEAQ (reference sequence). The CDR3 is made up of 14 amino acids. Deletions cut 3 bases from V and 2 bases from J, with 11 bases between. CDR3 nucleotides: TGTGCCAGCAGCTTTCGCGGAGGCGCCTACGAGCAGTACTTC. Its translation: CASSFRGGAYEQYF.

This clonotype was observed many times. V usage is TRBV5-1 and J usage is TRBJ1-1; no clear D. Germline V gene lookup returns CDR1 SGHRS and CDR2 YFSETQ. The CDR3 totals 15 residues. V lost 4 bases to trimming and J lost 5 bases, with 18 bases between them. Here the CDR3 reads CASSLTDVSFTEAFF. The CDR3 coding sequence is TGCGCCAGCAGCCTGACCGACGTTAGTTTTACTGAAGCTTTCTTT.